Presented here are 14 T cell receptor beta chains from one specimen sequenced in a study of cytomegalovirus exposure and HLA in healthy donors. Both 60 Vbeta primers and 13 Jbeta primers went into the PCR. Clones were read by immunoSEQ multiplex PCR, and TCRdb kept only the in-frame ones, dropping some. The sample table sets out roughly 50,000 clones. The sample comprised PBMCs. The receptor source for this set is a male donor in good health and CMV-seropositive.

The rearrangement uses TRBV5-4 and TRBJ1-6; D unresolved. The CDR3 covers 15 residues. With 4 bases removed from V and 7 bases from J, the gap between germline ends came to 15 bases. The germline V gene encodes CDR1 SGHNT and CDR2 YYREEE (reference sequence). This chain's CDR3 is CASSPDPGGNSPLHF. The DNA for the CDR3 is TGTGCCAGCAGCCCGGACCCGGGAGGGAATTCACCCCTCCACTTT.

The chain combines TRBV4-3 with TRBJ1-2, with D perhaps TRBD1 (6 bases). The ends were cut back, 1 base at V and 5 bases at J, with 26 bases in the middle. The CDR3 loop spans 19 amino acids. CDR1 and CDR2 from the germline V gene are LGHNA and YSLEER. CDR3 in amino acids: CASSQAGGKTPGARYGYTF. CDR3 sequence (DNA): TGCGCCAGCAGCCAAGCGGGCGGTAAGACGCCAGGGGCTAGATATGGCTACACCTTC.

This chain connects TRBV28 to TRBJ2-4; 9 bases agree with TRBD1. Germline V CDR1 and CDR2: MDHEN, SYDVKM. V lost 5 bases, J lost 3 bases, and 11 bases stayed unmatched. The CDR3 has 17 residues. The chain's CDR3 is CASSPTGTGFHKNIQYF. The CDR3 bases are TGTGCCAGCAGTCCAACGGGGACAGGGTTTCACAAAAACATTCAGTACTTC.

Worth noting for this clone: This specimen includes other DNA sequences encoding the same CDR3. The rearrangement uses TRBV11-2 and TRBJ2-7; 13 positions match TRBD2. Germline CDR1 reads SGHAT; CDR2 reads FQNNGV. The CDR3 has 14 residues. The V segment lost 5 bases and the J segment 5 bases; nucleotides outside the gene matches: 3. CDR3 in DNA: TGTGCCAGCAGCGCGGGACTAGCGGGGAACGAGCAGTACTTC. Its translation: CASSAGLAGNEQYF.

J is TRBJ1-2 and V is TRBV13; TRBD1 aligns across 11 bases. The CDR3 is 16 amino acids. The germline V gene encodes CDR1 PRHDT and CDR2 FYEKMQ (reference sequence). The trim removed 5 bases at V and 8 bases at J, leaving 13 bases unmatched. CDR3 bases: TGTGCCAGCAGCCCAGGACAGGGGGCTAAAAGACACGGCTACACCTTC. This gives the protein CASSPGQGAKRHGYTF.

V is TRBV5-1 and J is TRBJ2-5, with 10 bases aligning to TRBD1. CDR1 SGHRS and CDR2 YFSETQ come from the germline V gene. V shed 1 base, J shed 11 bases, and the junction held 14 bases outside the gene matches. The CDR3 spans 16 residues. The CDR3 DNA follows: TGCGCCAGCAGCTTGACAGGGGCTTGGACAGGGGGTGAGCAGTACTTC. Protein product: CASSLTGAWTGGEQYF.

The rearrangement uses TRBV6-5 and TRBJ2-5; tentative D call: TRBD2 (6 bases). The CDR3 totals 15 residues. Germline CDR1 is MNHEY and CDR2 is SVGAGI. Trimming removed 0 bases at V and 4 bases at J, with 12 bases between. The CDR3 protein is CASSYSPGLAETQYF. In DNA, the CDR3 is TGTGCCAGCAGTTACTCTCCGGGACTTGCAGAGACCCAGTACTTC.

The rearrangement joins TRBV11-2 to TRBJ1-1; the match to TRBD1 covers 7 bases. This CDR3 has 15 residues. Germline CDR1 reads SGHAT; CDR2 reads FQNNGV. The J segment lost 0 bases and the V segment lost 2 bases, leaving 3 bases of the junction unmatched. CDR3 region: CASSLSGQVNTEAFF. CDR3 in DNA: TGTGCCAGCAGCTTAAGCGGACAGGTGAACACTGAAGCTTTCTTT. Together with reference TRBV11-2 and TRBJ1-1, the CDR3 gives the full variable domain: EAGVAQSPRYKIIEKRQSVAFWCNPISGHATLYWYQQILGQGPKLLIQFQNNGVVDDSQLPKDRFSAERLKGVDSTLKIQPAKLEDSAVYLCASSLSGQVNTEAFFGQGTRLTVV.

The chain couples TRBV13 to TRBJ1-5, with TRBD1 matching over 7 bases. Trimming took 5 bases from V and 1 from J; bases not matched to a gene: 5. This CDR3 region has 15 residues. Germline V gene data show CDR1 as PRHDT and CDR2 as FYEKMQ (reference sequence). CDR3 residues: CASSLRGLSNQPQHF. The CDR3 bases are TGTGCCAGCAGCCTTAGGGGGCTCAGCAATCAGCCCCAGCATTTT.

About this clone: A junction end diverges from the germline sequence, so it may reflect a read error. The CDR3 reads CASSFSLGQGDF. The CDR3 DNA follows: TGTGCCAGCAGTTTCTCCCTGGGACAGGGTGACTTC. The rearrangement uses TRBV28 and TRBJ1-2, with TRBD1 matching 9 bases. This CDR3 is built from 12 residues. Germline assignment: CDR1 MDHEN and CDR2 SYDVKM.

The chain couples TRBV28 to TRBJ1-5; D unclear. The CDR3 loop spans 14 amino acids. CDR1 and CDR2 from the germline V gene are MDHEN and SYDVKM. Trimming removed 3 bases at V and 7 bases at J, with 13 bases between. CDR3 DNA sequence: TGTGCCAGCAGTTTCCAATCGGGTCGGCAGCCCCAGCATTTT. It encodes CASSFQSGRQPQHF. Full variable domain (missing parts from reference TRBV28 and TRBJ1-5): DVKVTQSSRYLVKRTGEKVFLECVQDMDHENMFWYRQDPGLGLRLIYFSYDVKMKEKGDIPEGYSVSREKKERFSLILESASTNQTSMYLCASSFQSGRQPQHFGDGTRLSIL.

The chain is built from TRBV5-4 and TRBJ2-5, with 10 bases aligning to TRBD2. After removal of 6 bases from V and 2 bases from J, the junction contained 16 bases not matched to a gene. The CDR3 loop spans 18 amino acids. The V gene's germline CDR1 is SGHNT and CDR2 YYREEE (reference sequence). The CDR3 coding sequence is TGTGCCAGCACGGCTAGCGGGGGTTTTTCTAACGGGCAAGAGACCCAGTACTTC. This gives the protein CASTASGGFSNGQETQYF.

The J gene is TRBJ2-7, the V gene TRBV25-1; a possible D gene is TRBD2 (6 bases). Trimming left V 8 bases short and J 6 bases short, with 14 bases between. Germline V gene lookup returns CDR1 MGHDK and CDR2 SYGVNS. This CDR3 is built from 12 residues. This CDR3 reads CASSRAGREQYF. In DNA, the CDR3 is TGTGCCAGCTCCAGGGCGGGGCGCGAGCAGTACTTC.

The gene calls are TRBV5-4 and TRBJ1-1; D not resolved. In germline, CDR1 is SGHNT, CDR2 YYREEE (reference sequence). This CDR3 is 12 amino acids long. V shed 0 bases and J shed 7 bases, with 7 bases lying between them. This CDR3 reads CASSLDSREAFF. In DNA form, the CDR3 reads TGTGCCAGCAGCTTGGACAGCCGTGAAGCTTTCTTT.